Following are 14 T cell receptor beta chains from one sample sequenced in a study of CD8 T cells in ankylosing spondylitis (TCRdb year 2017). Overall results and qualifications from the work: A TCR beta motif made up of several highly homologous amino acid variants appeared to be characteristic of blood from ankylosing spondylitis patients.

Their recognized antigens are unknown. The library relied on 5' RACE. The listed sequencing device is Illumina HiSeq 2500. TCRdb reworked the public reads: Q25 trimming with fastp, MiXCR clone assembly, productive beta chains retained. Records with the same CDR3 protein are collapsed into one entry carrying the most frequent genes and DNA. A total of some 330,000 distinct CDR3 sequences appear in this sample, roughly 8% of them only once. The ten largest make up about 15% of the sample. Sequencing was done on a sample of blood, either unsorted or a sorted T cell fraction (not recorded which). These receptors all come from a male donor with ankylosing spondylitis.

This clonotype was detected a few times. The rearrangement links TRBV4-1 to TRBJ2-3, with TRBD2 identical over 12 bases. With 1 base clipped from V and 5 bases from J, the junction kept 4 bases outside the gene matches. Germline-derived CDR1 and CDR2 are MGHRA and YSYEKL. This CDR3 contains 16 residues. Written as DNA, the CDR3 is TGCGCCAGCAGCCAAGCCCCGGGACTAGCGGGAGATACGCAGTATTTT. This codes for CASSQAPGLAGDTQYF.

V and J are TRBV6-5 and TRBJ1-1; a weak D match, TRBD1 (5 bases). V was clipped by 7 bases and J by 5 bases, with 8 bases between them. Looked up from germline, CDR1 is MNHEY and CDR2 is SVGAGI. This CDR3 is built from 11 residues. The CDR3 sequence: CASKTVTEAFF. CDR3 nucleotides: TGTGCCAGCAAGACAGTTACTGAAGCTTTCTTT.

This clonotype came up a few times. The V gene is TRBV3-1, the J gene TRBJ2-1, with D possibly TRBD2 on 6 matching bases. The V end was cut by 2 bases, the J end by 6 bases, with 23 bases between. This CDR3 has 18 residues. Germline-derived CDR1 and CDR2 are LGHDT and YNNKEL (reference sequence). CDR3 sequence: CASSQLPASALFPNEQFF. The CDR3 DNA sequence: TGTGCCAGCAGCCAACTCCCCGCTAGCGCTCTCTTCCCCAATGAGCAGTTCTTC.

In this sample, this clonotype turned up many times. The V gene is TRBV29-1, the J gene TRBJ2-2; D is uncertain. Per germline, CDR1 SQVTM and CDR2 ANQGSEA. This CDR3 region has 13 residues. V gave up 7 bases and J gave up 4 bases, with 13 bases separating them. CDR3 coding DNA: TGCAGCGCCTCAGAACTCCTCACCGGGGAGCTGTTTTTT. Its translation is CSASELLTGELFF.

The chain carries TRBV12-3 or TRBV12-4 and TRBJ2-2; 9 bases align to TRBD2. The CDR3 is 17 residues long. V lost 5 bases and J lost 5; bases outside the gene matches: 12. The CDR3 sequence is CASSPVGSGSVTGELFF. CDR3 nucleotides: TGTGCCAGCAGTCCTGTCGGTAGCGGGAGTGTTACCGGGGAGCTGTTTTTT.

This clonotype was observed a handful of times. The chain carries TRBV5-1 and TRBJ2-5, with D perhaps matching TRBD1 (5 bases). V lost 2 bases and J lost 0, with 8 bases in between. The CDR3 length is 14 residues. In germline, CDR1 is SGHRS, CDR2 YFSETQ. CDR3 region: CASSFVTDQETQYF. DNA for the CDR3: TGCGCCAGCAGCTTCGTGACAGACCAAGAGACCCAGTACTTC.

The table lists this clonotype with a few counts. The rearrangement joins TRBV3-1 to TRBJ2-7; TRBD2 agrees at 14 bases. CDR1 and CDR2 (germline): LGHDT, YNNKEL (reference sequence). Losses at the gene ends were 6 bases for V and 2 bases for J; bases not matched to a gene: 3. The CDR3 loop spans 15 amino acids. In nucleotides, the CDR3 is TGTGCCAGCAGAAAGGGACTAGCGGGGGCCTACGAGCAGTACTTC. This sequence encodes CASRKGLAGAYEQYF.

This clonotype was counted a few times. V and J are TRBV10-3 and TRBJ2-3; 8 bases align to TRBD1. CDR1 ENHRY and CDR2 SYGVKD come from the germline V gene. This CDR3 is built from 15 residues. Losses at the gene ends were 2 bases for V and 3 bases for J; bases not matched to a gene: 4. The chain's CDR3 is CAISEPDRGTDTQYF. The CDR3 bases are TGTGCCATCAGTGAGCCCGACAGGGGTACAGATACGCAGTATTTT.

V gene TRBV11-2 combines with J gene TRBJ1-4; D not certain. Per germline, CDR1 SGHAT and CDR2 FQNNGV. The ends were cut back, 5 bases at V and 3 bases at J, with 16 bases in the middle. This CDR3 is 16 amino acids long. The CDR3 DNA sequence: TGTGCCAGCAGCCCAGGCAGTGCATTACCTAATGAAAAACTGTTTTTT. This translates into CASSPGSALPNEKLFF.

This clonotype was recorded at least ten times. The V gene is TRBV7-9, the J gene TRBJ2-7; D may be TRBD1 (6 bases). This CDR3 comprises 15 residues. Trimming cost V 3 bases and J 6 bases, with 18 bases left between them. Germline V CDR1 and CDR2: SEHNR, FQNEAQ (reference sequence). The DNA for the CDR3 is TGTGCCAGCAGCTTCTCGAACAGGGCACCCCTCGAGCAGTACTTC. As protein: CASSFSNRAPLEQYF.

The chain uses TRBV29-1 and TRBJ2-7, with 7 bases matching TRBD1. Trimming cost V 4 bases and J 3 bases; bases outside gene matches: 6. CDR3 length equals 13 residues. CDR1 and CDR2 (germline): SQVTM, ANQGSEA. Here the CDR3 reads CSVGGQENYEQYF. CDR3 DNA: TGCAGCGTTGGCGGACAGGAAAACTACGAGCAGTACTTC.

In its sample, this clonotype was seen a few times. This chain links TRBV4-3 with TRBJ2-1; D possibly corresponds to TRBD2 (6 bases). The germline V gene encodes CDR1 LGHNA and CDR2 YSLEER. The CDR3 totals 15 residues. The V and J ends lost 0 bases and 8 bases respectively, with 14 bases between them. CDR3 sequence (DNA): TGCGCCAGCAGCCAAGATCTTGGGGGGTTTGATGAGCAGTTCTTC. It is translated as CASSQDLGGFDEQFF.

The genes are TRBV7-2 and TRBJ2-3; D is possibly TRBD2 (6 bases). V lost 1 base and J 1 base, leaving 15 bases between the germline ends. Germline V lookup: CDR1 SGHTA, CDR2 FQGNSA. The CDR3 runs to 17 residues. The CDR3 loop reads CASSLGRRDPRTDTQYF. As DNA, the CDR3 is TGTGCCAGCAGCTTAGGAAGGCGGGACCCGCGCACAGATACGCAGTATTTT.

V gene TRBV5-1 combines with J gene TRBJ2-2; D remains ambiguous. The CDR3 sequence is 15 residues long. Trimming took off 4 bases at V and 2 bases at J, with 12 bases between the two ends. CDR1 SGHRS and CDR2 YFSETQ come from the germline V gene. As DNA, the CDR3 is TGCGCCAGCAGCCTTTCCGGCTCCAACACCGGGGAGCTGTTTTTT. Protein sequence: CASSLSGSNTGELFF.